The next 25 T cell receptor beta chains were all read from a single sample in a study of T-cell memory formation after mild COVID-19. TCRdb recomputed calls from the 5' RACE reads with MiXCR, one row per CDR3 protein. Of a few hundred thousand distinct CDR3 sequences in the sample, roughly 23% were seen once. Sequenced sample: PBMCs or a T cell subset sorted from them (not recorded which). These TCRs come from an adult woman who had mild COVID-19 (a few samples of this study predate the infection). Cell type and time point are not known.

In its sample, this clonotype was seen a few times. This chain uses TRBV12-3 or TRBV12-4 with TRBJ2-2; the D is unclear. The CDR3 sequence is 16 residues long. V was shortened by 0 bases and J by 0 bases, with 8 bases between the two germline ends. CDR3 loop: CASSLALIANTGELFF. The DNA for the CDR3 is TGTGCCAGCAGTTTAGCGCTAATAGCGAACACCGGGGAGCTGTTTTTT.

The CDR3 sequence: CASSLAGLAGGTDTQYF. CDR3 coding DNA: TGTGCCAGCAGCTTAGCGGGGCTAGCGGGAGGCACAGATACGCAGTATTTT. The J gene is TRBJ2-3, the V gene TRBV7-9; 10 bases are shared with TRBD2. The CDR3 consists of 17 residues. In germline, CDR1 is SEHNR, CDR2 FQNEAQ (reference sequence). J was trimmed by 1 base and V by 0 bases; bases with no gene match: 4.

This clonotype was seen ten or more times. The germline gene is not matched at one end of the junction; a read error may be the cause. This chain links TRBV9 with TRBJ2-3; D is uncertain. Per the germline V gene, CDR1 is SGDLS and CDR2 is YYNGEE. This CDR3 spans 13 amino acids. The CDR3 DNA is TGCGCCAGCAGCGTCGGGAGCACAGATACGCAGTATTTT. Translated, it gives CASSVGSTDTQYF.

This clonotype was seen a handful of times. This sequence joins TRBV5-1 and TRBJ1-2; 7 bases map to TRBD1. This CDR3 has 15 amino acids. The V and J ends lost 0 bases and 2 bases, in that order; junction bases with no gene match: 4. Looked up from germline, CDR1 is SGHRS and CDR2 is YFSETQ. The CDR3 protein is CASSLAGTENYGYTF. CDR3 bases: TGCGCCAGCAGCTTGGCCGGGACAGAGAACTATGGCTACACCTTC. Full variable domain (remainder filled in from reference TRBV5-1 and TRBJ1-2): KAGVTQTPRYLIKTRGQQVTLSCSPISGHRSVSWYQQTPGQGLQFLFEYFSETQRNKGNFPGRFSGRQFSNSRSEMNVSTLELGDSALYLCASSLAGTENYGYTFGSGTRLTVV.

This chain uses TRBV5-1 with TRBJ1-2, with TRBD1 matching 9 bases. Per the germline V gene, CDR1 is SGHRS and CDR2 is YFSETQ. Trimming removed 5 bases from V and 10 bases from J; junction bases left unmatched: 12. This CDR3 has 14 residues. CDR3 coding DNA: TGCGCCAGCAGATCCTCCGGGACAGGGTCTGCCTACACCTTC. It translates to CASRSSGTGSAYTF. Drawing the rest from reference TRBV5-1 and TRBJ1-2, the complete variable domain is KAGVTQTPRYLIKTRGQQVTLSCSPISGHRSVSWYQQTPGQGLQFLFEYFSETQRNKGNFPGRFSGRQFSNSRSEMNVSTLELGDSALYLCASRSSGTGSAYTFGSGTRLTVV.

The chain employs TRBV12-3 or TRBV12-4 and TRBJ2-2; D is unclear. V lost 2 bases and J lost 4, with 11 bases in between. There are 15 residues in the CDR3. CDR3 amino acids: CASSLYYQGTGELFF. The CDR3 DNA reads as TGTGCCAGCAGTTTATACTACCAAGGCACCGGGGAGCTGTTTTTT.

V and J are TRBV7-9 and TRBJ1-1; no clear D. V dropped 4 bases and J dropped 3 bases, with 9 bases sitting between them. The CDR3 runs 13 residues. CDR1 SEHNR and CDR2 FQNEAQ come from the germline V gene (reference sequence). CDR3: CASSSPPDTEAFF. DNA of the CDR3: TGTGCCAGCAGCTCCCCCCCGGACACTGAAGCTTTCTTT.

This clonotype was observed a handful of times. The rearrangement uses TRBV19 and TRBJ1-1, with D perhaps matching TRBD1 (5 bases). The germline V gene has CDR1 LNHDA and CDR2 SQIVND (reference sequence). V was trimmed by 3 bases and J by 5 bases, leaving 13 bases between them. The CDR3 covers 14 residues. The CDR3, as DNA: TGTGCCAGTAGTATTCTTAGCAGGGTAACTGAAGCTTTCTTT. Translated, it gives CASSILSRVTEAFF. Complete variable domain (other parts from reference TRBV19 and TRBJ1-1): DGGITQSPKYLFRKEGQNVTLSCEQNLNHDAMYWYRQDPGQGLRLIYYSQIVNDFQKGDIAEGYSVSREKKESFPLTVTSAQKNPTAFYLCASSILSRVTEAFFGQGTRLTVV.

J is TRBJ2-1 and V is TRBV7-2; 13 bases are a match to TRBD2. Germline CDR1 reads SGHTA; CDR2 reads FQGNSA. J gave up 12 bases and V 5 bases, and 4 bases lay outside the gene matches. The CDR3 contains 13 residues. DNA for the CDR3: TGTGCCAGCAGCACGGGACTAGCGGGATGGCAGTTCTTC. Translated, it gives CASSTGLAGWQFF.

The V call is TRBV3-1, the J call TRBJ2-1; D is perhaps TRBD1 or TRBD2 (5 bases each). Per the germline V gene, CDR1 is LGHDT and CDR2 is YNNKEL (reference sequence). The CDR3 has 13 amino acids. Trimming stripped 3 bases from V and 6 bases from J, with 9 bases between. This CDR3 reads CASSQRGSNEQFF. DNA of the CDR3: TGTGCCAGCAGCCAGAGGGGATCCAATGAGCAGTTCTTC.

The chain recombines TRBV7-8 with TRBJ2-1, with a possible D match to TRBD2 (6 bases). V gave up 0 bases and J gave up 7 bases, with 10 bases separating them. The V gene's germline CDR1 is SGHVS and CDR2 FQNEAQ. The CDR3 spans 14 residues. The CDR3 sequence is CASSLAGGANEQFF. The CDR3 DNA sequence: TGTGCCAGCAGCTTAGCCGGGGGAGCAAATGAGCAGTTCTTC.

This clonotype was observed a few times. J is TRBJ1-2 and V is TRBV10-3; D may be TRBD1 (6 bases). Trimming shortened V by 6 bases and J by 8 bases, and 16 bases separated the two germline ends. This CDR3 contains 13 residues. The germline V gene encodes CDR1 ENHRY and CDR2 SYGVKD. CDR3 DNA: TGTGCCATCAGCGCTGCTCAGGGGCGAGGCTACACCTTC. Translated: CAISAAQGRGYTF.

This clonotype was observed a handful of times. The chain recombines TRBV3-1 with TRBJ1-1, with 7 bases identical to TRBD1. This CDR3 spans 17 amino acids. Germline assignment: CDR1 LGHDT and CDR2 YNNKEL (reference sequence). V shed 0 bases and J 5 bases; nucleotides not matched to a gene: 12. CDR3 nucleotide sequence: TGTGCCAGCAGCCAAGAGACACCTCGACAGGGAAGGACTGAAGCTTTCTTT. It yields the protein CASSQETPRQGRTEAFF.

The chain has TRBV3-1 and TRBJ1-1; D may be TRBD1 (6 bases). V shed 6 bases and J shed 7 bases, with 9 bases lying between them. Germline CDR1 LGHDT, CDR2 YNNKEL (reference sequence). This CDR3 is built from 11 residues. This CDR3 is CASRGGVEAFF. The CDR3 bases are TGTGCCAGCAGAGGGGGGGTTGAAGCTTTCTTT.

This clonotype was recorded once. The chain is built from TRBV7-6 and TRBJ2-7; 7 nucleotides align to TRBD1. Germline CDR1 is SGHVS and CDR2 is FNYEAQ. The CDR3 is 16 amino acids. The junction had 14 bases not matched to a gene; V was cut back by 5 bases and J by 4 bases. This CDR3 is CASSTGQDNSPYEQYF. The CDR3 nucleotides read TGTGCCAGCAGCACCGGACAGGACAATTCCCCGTACGAGCAGTACTTC.

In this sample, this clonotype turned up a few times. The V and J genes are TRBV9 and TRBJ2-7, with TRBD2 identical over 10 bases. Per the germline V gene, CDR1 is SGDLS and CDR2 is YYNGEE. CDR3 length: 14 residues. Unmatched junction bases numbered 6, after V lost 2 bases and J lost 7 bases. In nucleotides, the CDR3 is TGTGCCAGCAGCGTTGGACTAGCGGAATATGAGCAGTACTTC. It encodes CASSVGLAEYEQYF.

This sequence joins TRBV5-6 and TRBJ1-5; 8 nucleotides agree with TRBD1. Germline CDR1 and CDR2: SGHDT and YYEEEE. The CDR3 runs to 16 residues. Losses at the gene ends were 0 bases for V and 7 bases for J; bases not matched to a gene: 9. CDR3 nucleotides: TGTGCCAGCAGCTTGGCCGGCGACAGGGGTGGACAGCCCCAGCATTTT. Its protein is CASSLAGDRGGQPQHF.

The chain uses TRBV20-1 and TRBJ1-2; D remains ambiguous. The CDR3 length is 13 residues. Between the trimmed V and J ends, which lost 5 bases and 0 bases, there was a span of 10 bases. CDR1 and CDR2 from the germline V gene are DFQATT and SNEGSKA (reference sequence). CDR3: CSAEPGTNYGYTF. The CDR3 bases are TGCAGTGCTGAACCTGGGACTAACTATGGCTACACCTTC.

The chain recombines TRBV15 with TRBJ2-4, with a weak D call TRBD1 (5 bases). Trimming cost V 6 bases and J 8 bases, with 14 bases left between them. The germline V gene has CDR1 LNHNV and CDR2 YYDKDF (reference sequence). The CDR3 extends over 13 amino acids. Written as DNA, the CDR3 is TGTGCCACCAGATCAGGGATTTGGGACATTCAGTACTTC. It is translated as CATRSGIWDIQYF.

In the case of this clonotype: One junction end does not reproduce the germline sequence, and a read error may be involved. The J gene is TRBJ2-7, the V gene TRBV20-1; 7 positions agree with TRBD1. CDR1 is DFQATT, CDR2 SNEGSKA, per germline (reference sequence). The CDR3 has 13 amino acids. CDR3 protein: CSSRTGLSYEQYF. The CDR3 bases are TGCAGTTCTAGGACAGGACTTTCCTACGAGCAGTACTTC.

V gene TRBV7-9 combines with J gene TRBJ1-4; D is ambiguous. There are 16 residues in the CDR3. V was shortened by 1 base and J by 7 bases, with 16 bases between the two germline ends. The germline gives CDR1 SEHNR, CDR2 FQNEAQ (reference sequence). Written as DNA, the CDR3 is TGTGCCAGCAGCTTAGGGTCGACCGCACGGGGTGAAAAACTGTTTTTT. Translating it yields CASSLGSTARGEKLFF.

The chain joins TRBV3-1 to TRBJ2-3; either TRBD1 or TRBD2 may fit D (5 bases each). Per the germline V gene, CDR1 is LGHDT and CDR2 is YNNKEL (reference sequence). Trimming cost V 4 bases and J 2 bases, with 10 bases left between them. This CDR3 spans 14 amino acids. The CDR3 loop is CASSPRGVTDTQYF. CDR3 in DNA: TGTGCCAGCAGCCCAAGAGGGGTCACAGATACGCAGTATTTT.

CDR3 nucleotides: TGCAGTGCCCCTAAGGCAGGTATATACACTGAAGCTTTCTTT. This codes for CSAPKAGIYTEAFF. This rearrangement joins TRBV20-1 to TRBJ1-1; D is undetermined. V gave up 6 bases and J gave up 3 bases, with 17 bases separating them. Germline V gene data show CDR1 as DFQATT and CDR2 as SNEGSKA (reference sequence). CDR3 size: 14 residues.

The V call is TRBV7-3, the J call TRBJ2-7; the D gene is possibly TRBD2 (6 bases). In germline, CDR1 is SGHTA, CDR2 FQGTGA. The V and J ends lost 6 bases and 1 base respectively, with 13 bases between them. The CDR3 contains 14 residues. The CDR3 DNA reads TGTGCCAGCAGTATAGCCCGGGGGTCCTACGAGCAGTACTTC. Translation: CASSIARGSYEQYF.

CDR3 in DNA: TGTGCCAGCAGCTTAGCGGTGGGAGGCCGCTACGAGCAGTACTTC. It is translated as CASSLAVGGRYEQYF. The V and J genes are TRBV7-6 and TRBJ2-7, with a tentative D call TRBD2 (6 bases). Between the trimmed V and J ends, which lost 0 bases and 3 bases, there was a span of 12 bases. The CDR3 runs 15 residues. Germline V gives CDR1 SGHVS, CDR2 FNYEAQ.